This T cell receptor beta chain was retrieved from a study of cytomegalovirus exposure and HLA in healthy donors. General study results and limits: 150 to 200 TCR beta chains were listed as cytomegalovirus-associated. Productive status was seen about 87% or about 30% of the time for most TCR beta V segments in an earlier analysis. The study assumed roughly uniform donor sequencing depth for presence/absence analyses. Later analysis associated a missense DCLRE1C variant with TCR beta V- and J-gene trimming.

Germline V CDR1 and CDR2: SEHNR, FQNEAQ (reference sequence). The CDR3 runs 14 residues. With 3 bases removed from V and 5 bases from J, the gap between germline ends came to 10 bases. About this clone: Its antigen remains unidentified.

Both 60 Vbeta primers and 13 Jbeta primers went into the PCR. Using immunoSEQ multiplex PCR, the repertoire was profiled, and TCRdb retains in-frame clones only, with some absent. This sample contains about 130,000 clones. Sequencing used PBMCs. The clonotype was recovered from a young man in good health and CMV-seronegative. The rearrangement links TRBV7-9 to TRBJ2-2; unclear D gene. The DNA of the CDR3 is TGTGCCAGCAGCTTGGGCGATTTGACCGGGGAGCTGTTTTTT. Translated: CASSLGDLTGELFF.